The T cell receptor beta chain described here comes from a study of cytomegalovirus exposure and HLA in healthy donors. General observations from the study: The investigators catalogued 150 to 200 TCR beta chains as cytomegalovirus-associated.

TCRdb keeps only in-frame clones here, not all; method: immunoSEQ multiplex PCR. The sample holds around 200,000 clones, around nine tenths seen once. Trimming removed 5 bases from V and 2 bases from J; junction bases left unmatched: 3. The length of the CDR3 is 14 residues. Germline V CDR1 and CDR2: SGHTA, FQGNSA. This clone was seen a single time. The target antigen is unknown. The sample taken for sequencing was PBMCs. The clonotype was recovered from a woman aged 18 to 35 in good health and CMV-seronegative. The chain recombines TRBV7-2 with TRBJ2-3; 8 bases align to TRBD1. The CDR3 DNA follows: TGTGCCAGCAGCAATCAGGGGGCCACAGATACGCAGTATTTT. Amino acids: CASSNQGATDTQYF.